These 11 T cell receptor beta chains share one sample of origin, sequenced in a study of blood T cell repertoires in COVID-19. The table came from immunoSEQ multiplex PCR; TCRdb's copy has only in-frame clones and leaves some out. The sample carries approximately 310,000 clones, around 85% recorded once. Sequencing was done on a sample of PBMCs or T cells enriched from blood (not recorded which). The receptors stem from a woman aged 25 to 39 who had been exposed to COVID-19.

The gene calls are TRBV18 and TRBJ1-3; D unresolved. Germline CDR1 KGHSH, CDR2 LQKENI. The CDR3 has 14 residues. Trimming shortened V by 3 bases and J by 0 bases, and 6 bases separated the two germline ends. The CDR3 sequence is CASSPSLSGNTIYF. The CDR3 nucleotides read TGTGCCAGCTCACCGAGCCTCTCTGGAAACACCATATATTTT.

The chain combines TRBV19 with TRBJ1-6; 12 positions match TRBD1. The length of the CDR3 is 15 residues. The trim removed 3 bases at V and 8 bases at J, leaving 2 bases unmatched. Germline loops: CDR1 LNHDA, CDR2 SQIVND (reference sequence). The CDR3: CASSIGTGGDSPLHF. The DNA of the CDR3 is TGTGCCAGTAGTATCGGGACAGGGGGCGATTCACCCCTCCACTTT.

The genes are TRBV5-5 and TRBJ1-6; 9 bases agree with TRBD1. Looked up from germline, CDR1 is SGHKS and CDR2 is YYEKEE (reference sequence). Trimming cost V 0 bases and J 3 bases; bases outside gene matches: 1. The CDR3 contains 16 residues. In DNA, the CDR3 is TGTGCCAGCAGCTTGGGACAGGGGGTCTATAATTCACCCCTCCACTTT. Translation gives CASSLGQGVYNSPLHF.

The rearrangement links TRBV2 to TRBJ2-3, with 9 positions matching TRBD1. This CDR3 is 16 amino acids long. V lost 1 base to trimming and J lost 6 bases; unmatched junction nucleotides: 8. Germline V lookup: CDR1 SNHLY, CDR2 FYNNEI. The CDR3 region has the DNA TGTGCCAGCAGTGAAGAGGGGGACAGGGTAGGGGATACGCAGTATTTT. This sequence encodes CASSEEGDRVGDTQYF.

J is TRBJ2-5 and V is TRBV6-5, with 8 bases that match TRBD2. With V trimmed by 0 bases and J by 3 bases, 6 bases remained unmatched. The CDR3 loop spans 16 amino acids. Germline CDR1 and CDR2: MNHEY and SVGAGI. As DNA, the CDR3 is TGTGCCAGCAGTTACTCCACGGGGGGGCCCAAAGAGACCCAGTACTTC. It specifies CASSYSTGGPKETQYF.

This clone came up a few times. The chain uses TRBV3-1 (or the pseudogene TRBV3-2) and TRBJ1-6; D is perhaps TRBD1 (6 bases). The germline V gene encodes CDR1 LGHDT and CDR2 YNNKEL (reference sequence). Trimming removed 5 bases from V and 7 bases from J, with 15 bases in between. There are 15 residues in the CDR3. The CDR3 DNA is TGTGCCAGCAGCATACAGGGATCCTGGAATTCACCCCTCCACTTT. This codes for CASSIQGSWNSPLHF.

The chain joins TRBV30 to TRBJ2-2, with 10 bases identical to TRBD2. The germline gives CDR1 GTSNPN, CDR2 SVGIG (reference sequence). V was pared by 0 bases and J by 1 base, with 2 bases of the junction left unmatched. This CDR3 comprises 16 residues. The CDR3: CAWSVGLAVNTGELFF. CDR3 in DNA: TGTGCCTGGAGTGTAGGACTAGCGGTGAACACCGGGGAGCTGTTTTTT.

The sample holds one count of this clone. The CDR3 coding sequence is TGTGCCAGCAGTCTTGGGGGGGCTCAGCCCCAGCATTTT. It translates to CASSLGGAQPQHF. The chain uses TRBV7-9 and TRBJ1-5, with D perhaps TRBD1 (6 bases). With 6 bases removed from V and 6 bases from J, the gap between germline ends came to 12 bases. Germline CDR1 SEHNR, CDR2 FQNEAQ (reference sequence). The CDR3 totals 13 residues.

This clone was seen a single time. CDR3 sequence: CASSSGRVPENIQYF. The CDR3 DNA sequence: TGTGCCAGCAGCTCGGGAAGGGTACCCGAAAACATTCAGTACTTC. The chain carries TRBV7-2 and TRBJ2-4, with D perhaps matching TRBD2 (5 bases). Trimming left V 4 bases short and J 5 bases short, with 15 bases between. Germline-derived CDR1 and CDR2 are SGHTA and FQGNSA. The CDR3 has 15 residues.

The chain joins TRBV6-1 to TRBJ2-7; 10 nucleotides align to TRBD2. V lost 4 bases, J lost 0 bases, and 15 bases stayed unmatched. This CDR3 spans 19 amino acids. The germline V gene encodes CDR1 MNHNS and CDR2 SASEGT. The CDR3 is CASSGEGSGRNPLSYEQYF. DNA for the CDR3: TGTGCCAGCAGTGGAGAAGGTAGCGGGAGGAATCCCCTCTCCTACGAGCAGTACTTC.

This chain joins TRBV6-5 and TRBJ2-5; D is unclear. V was trimmed by 4 bases and J by 7 bases, leaving 10 bases between them. CDR3 size: 12 residues. The V gene's germline CDR1 is MNHEY and CDR2 SVGAGI. CDR3 nucleotide sequence: TGTGCCAGCAGTTTCAGGTTGGGGACCCAGTACTTC. This translates into CASSFRLGTQYF.